This entry lists 11 T cell receptor beta chains sequenced from one sample in a study of CXCR3-negative and CXCR3-positive naive CD8 T cells. Broader study findings: A higher hydrophobicity marked the TRB CDR3s of CXCR3-positive naive cells versus CXCR3-negative naive cells.

Their recognized antigens are unknown. The TRB cDNA libraries were prepared by 5' RACE with UMI labels. TCRdb re-called the 5' RACE reads, yielding one record per CDR3 amino acid sequence without DNA. This sample lists roughly 63,000 distinct CDR3 sequences; its ten largest clones have around 5%. The specimen was naive CXCR3+ CD8+ T cells from blood. Indicated subset: CD45RO-CCR7+CD27+CD95- naive CD8+ T cells expressing CXCR3 (TNR3+). The receptors shown here come from a human donor in good health. Some clones in this sample may be carry-over from other donors' samples.

The chain recombines TRBV4-3 with TRBJ1-2. Germline CDR1 is LGHNA and CDR2 is YSLEER. This CDR3 has 14 amino acids. This CDR3 is CASSPGTVSYGYTF.

The chain has TRBV4-3 and TRBJ2-1; TCRdb's assignment of TRBD1 cannot be checked, as there is no DNA. Per germline, CDR1 LGHNA and CDR2 YSLEER. This CDR3 contains 15 residues. CDR3 sequence reads: CASSPEWGQYNEQFF.

The chain recombines TRBV5-6 with TRBJ1-2; the TRBD1 assignment by TCRdb is unverifiable without DNA. CDR1 and CDR2 (germline): SGHDT, YYEEEE. The CDR3 consists of 17 residues. The CDR3 is CASAYNWESGTGESYTF.

This chain connects TRBV19 to TRBJ2-1. This CDR3 has 12 residues. CDR1 is LNHDA and CDR2 is SQIVND in the germline V gene (reference sequence). CDR3 sequence: CASSMGLDEQFF.

The J gene is TRBJ2-1, the V gene TRBV20-1; TCRdb's D call of TRBD2 is untestable without DNA. This CDR3 is 15 amino acids long. CDR1 and CDR2 (germline): DFQATT, SNEGSKA (reference sequence). The CDR3 spells CSARVTAGGYNEQFF.

The rearrangement joins TRBV5-5 to TRBJ2-3. This CDR3 spans 13 amino acids. Germline lookup yields CDR1 SGHKS and CDR2 YYEKEE (reference sequence). CDR3 sequence: CAGSVPGTDTQYF.

This chain links TRBV4-3 with TRBJ1-1. The CDR3 is 15 residues long. Germline assignment: CDR1 LGHNA and CDR2 YSLEER. The CDR3 spells CASSQRASMNTEAFF.

The chain is built from TRBV5-1 and TRBJ1-2. Germline CDR1 is SGHRS and CDR2 is YFSETQ. This CDR3 has 13 residues. CDR3 sequence: CASSLEGVGGYTF. Complete variable domain (other parts from reference TRBV5-1 and TRBJ1-2): KAGVTQTPRYLIKTRGQQVTLSCSPISGHRSVSWYQQTPGQGLQFLFEYFSETQRNKGNFPGRFSGRQFSNSRSEMNVSTLELGDSALYLCASSLEGVGGYTFGSGTRLTVV.

The J gene is TRBJ2-7, the V gene TRBV11-2; the D gene TCRdb calls, TRBD1, cannot be checked with no DNA. The length of the CDR3 is 12 residues. Germline V gene lookup returns CDR1 SGHAT and CDR2 FQNNGV. The CDR3 sequence is CASGQTVFEQYF.

The V and J genes are TRBV29-1 and TRBJ1-2. The germline V gene has CDR1 SQVTM and CDR2 ANQGSEA. CDR3 length: 15 amino acids. The CDR3: CSGLGGYPNNYGYTF.

V is TRBV7-8 and J is TRBJ2-6. The CDR3 extends over 16 amino acids. Germline V gene lookup returns CDR1 SGHVS and CDR2 FQNEAQ. Here the CDR3 reads CASSYLLGSGANVLTF.